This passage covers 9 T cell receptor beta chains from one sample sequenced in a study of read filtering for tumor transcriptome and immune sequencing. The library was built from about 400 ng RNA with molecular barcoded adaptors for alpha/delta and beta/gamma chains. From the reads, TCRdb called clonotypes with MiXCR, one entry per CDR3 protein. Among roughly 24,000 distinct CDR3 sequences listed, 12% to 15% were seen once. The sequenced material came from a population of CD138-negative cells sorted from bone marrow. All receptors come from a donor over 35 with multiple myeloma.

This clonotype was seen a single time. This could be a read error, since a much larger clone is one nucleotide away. This CDR3 reads CASSPARTTYNEQFF. The CDR3 nucleotides are TGTGCCAGCAGCCCCGCGAGGACAACCTACAATGAGCAGTTCTTC. V gene TRBV11-2 combines with J gene TRBJ2-1; perhaps TRBD1 as D (5 bases). The CDR3 runs 15 residues. Trimming removed 5 bases from V and 2 bases from J, with 13 bases in between. Germline CDR1 and CDR2: SGHAT and FQNNGV.

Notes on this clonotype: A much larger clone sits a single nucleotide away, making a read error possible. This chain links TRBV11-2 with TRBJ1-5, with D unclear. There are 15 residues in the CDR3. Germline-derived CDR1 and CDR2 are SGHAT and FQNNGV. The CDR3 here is CASSLEADLNQPQRF. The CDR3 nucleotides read TGTGCCAGCAGCTTAGAGGCAGATTTGAATCAGCCCCAGCGTTTT.

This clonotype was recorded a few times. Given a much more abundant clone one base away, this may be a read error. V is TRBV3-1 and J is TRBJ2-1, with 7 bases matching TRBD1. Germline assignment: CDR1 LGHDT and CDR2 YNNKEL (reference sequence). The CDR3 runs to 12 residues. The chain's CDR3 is CASDRGRNGQFF. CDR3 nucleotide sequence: TGTGCCAGCGATAGGGGGCGGAATGGGCAGTTCTTC.

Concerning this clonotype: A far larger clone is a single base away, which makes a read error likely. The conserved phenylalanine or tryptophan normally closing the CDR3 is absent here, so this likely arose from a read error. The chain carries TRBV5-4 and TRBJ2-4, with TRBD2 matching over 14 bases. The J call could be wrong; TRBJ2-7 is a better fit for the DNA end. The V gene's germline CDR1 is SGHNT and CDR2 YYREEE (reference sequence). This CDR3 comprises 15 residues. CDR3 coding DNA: TGTGCCAGCAGCGGGGGACTAGCGGGAGTATACGAGCAGTACCTC. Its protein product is CASSGGLAGVYEQYL.

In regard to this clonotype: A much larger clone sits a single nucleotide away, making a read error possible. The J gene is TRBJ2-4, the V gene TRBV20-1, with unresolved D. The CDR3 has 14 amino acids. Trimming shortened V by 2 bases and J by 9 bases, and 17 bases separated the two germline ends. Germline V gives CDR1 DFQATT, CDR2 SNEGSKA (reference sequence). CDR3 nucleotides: TGCAGTGCTAGACCTATGGACGGCAGAATCATTCAGTACTTC. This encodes CSARPMDGRIIQYF.

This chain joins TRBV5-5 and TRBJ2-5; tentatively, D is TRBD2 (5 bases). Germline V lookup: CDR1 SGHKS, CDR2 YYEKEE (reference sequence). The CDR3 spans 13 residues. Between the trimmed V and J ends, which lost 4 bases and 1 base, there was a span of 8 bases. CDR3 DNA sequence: TGTGCCAGCAGCCGAGGGTTCCAAGAGACCCAGTACTTC. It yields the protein CASSRGFQETQYF.

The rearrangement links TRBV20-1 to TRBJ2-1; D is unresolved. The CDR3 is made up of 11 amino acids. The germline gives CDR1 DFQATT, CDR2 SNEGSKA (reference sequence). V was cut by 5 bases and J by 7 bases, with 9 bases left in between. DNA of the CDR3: TGCAGTGCTTCGACTGGTAATGAGCAGTTCTTC. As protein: CSASTGNEQFF.

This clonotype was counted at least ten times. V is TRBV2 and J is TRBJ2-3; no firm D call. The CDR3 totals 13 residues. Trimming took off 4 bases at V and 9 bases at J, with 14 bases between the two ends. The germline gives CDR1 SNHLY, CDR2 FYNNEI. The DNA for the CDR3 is TGTGCCAGCAGTGTCCAGGAAGGGTCAACGCAGTATTTT. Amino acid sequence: CASSVQEGSTQYF.

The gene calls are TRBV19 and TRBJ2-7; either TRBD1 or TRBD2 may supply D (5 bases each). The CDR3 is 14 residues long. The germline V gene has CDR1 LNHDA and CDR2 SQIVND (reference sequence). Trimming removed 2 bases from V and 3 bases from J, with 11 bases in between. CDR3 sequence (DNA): TGTGCCAGTAGTATAAACGGGGCGGACTACGAGCAGTACTTC. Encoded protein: CASSINGADYEQYF.